The entry below describes one T cell receptor (beta chain). This specimen belongs to a study of Ad26.COV2.S vaccination and SARS-CoV-2 variants. The CDR3 consists of 15 residues. The V and J ends lost 6 bases and 7 bases, in that order; junction bases with no gene match: 9. Germline V gene data show CDR1 as SNHLY and CDR2 as FYNNEI. Treatment specified: approximately 18 received Ad26.COV2.S at low or high dose, single or two shots; roughly five received placebo; per-sample allocation not given. Collection of samples fell on day 63 after the first vaccine or placebo injection. Sequenced by immunoSEQ multiplex PCR; TCRdb stores in-frame clones only, minus some. The table lists about 450,000 clones, roughly nine tenths of them singletons.

V is TRBV2 and J is TRBJ1-5, with 10 bases identical to TRBD1. This receptor was taken from a person between 18 and 59 years old who received the Ad26.COV2.S COVID-19 vaccine or a placebo. The material sequenced was peripheral blood, taken in a trial of Ad26.COV2.S vaccine versus placebo. The DNA for the CDR3 is TGTGCCAGCAGCCCGAGGACAGGGGGTTTACAGCCCCAGCATTTT. Its translation: CASSPRTGGLQPQHF.